The rows below give T cell receptor beta chains drawn from one sample of a study of OX40 agonist ivuxolimab in advanced cancers. Profiled with immunoSEQ multiplex PCR; TCRdb holds only in-frame clones, not every one. The sample records tens of thousands of clones, about 84% being singletons. The specimen comprised CD4+ or CD8+ T cells sorted from blood, sampled in a trial of the OX40 agonist ivuxolimab. These receptors originate from an adult with an advanced solid tumor such as melanoma, head and neck, liver or kidney cancer. Both conserved end residues are part of each CDR3. Fields, in order: J gene, clone size, V gene, D gene, CDR3 DNA, CDR3 protein. D genes are given only for firm matches. Part of the rows lack a size; the others show once, few, many or a class for expanded clones.

TRBJ2-3	NA	TRBV30	TRBD1	TGTGCCTTGGACCAGGGGGCACCCGATACGCAGTATTTT	CALDQGAPDTQYF
TRBJ1-5	few	TRBV6-5	NA	TGTGCCAGCAGTTACCAATCGGGACAGCCCCAGCATTTT	CASSYQSGQPQHF
TRBJ2-5	NA	TRBV5-1	TRBD2	TGCGCCAGCAGCTCGACTAGCGGGGGGTCGGGGGAGACCCAGTACTTC	CASSSTSGGSGETQYF
TRBJ2-2	few	TRBV18	NA	TGTGCCAGCTTTCCGACAGTGAACACCGGGGAGCTGTTTTTT	CASFPTVNTGELFF
TRBJ2-3	NA	TRBV5-1	TRBD2	TGCGCCAGCAGCTTGGGGCGGGGGTATACGCAGTATTTT	CASSLGRGYTQYF
TRBJ2-1	NA	TRBV27	NA	TGTGCCAGTATTTCCATGGGGCTAGGTAAGGTTGAGCAGTTCTTC	CASISMGLGKVEQFF
TRBJ1-2	NA	TRBV11-2	NA	TGTGCCAGCAGCGAATGGGACACTGGCTACACCTTC	CASSEWDTGYTF
TRBJ2-1	NA	TRBV19	TRBD2	TGTGCCAGTAGTATATTAGCGGGAGTTTCCTACAATGAGCAGTTCTTC	CASSILAGVSYNEQFF
TRBJ2-7	NA	TRBV15	NA	TGTGCCACCAGCAAGGGTAGCGTGGCCTCCTACGAGCAGTACTTC	CATSKGSVASYEQYF
TRBJ2-1	NA	TRBV27	TRBD2	TGTGCCAGCAGTACACGACTAGCGGTCGAGGGAAACAATGAGCAGTTCTTC	CASSTRLAVEGNNEQFF
TRBJ1-1	NA	TRBV5-1	TRBD1	TGCGCCAGCAGCTTTCGGACAGGGTCCGGGGACACTGAAGCTTTCTTT	CASSFRTGSGDTEAFF
TRBJ2-5	NA	TRBV5-6	TRBD2	TGTGCCAGCAGCTTGGCGCTAGGACTAGCGGGAGCAGAGACCCAGTACTTC	CASSLALGLAGAETQYF
TRBJ1-4	NA	TRBV6-1	TRBD1	TGTGCCAGCAGTGAATGGGGGGGACAGGGTGAAAAACTGTTTTTT	CASSEWGGQGEKLFF
TRBJ2-3	once	TRBV28	TRBD1	TGTGCCAGCAGTGTCGTCGGACAGGGTCGAACAGATACGCAGTATTTT	CASSVVGQGRTDTQYF
TRBJ1-5	NA	TRBV21-1	NA	TGTGCCAGCAGGCCTCGCAGGACAGGGGGCGGCAATCAGCCCCAGCATTTT	CASRPRRTGGGNQPQHF
TRBJ1-1	NA	TRBV5-1	TRBD1	TGCGCCAGCAGTTATGACAGGGACACTGAAGCTTTCTTT	CASSYDRDTEAFF
TRBJ2-3	NA	TRBV5-1	TRBD2	TGCGCCAGCAGCGTGGCTAGCGGGCACACGAATACGCAGTATTTT	CASSVASGHTNTQYF
TRBJ2-1	NA	TRBV5-1	TRBD2	TGCGCCAGCAGCCTCACTAGCGGCCCACTCGCCTACAATGAGCAGTTCTTC	CASSLTSGPLAYNEQFF
TRBJ2-2	once	TRBV9	NA	TGTGCCAGCAGCTCCGGGACAAGGAACACCGGGGAGCTGTTTTTT	CASSSGTRNTGELFF
TRBJ2-5	NA	TRBV5-1	TRBD2	TGCGCCAGCAGCTTGGGACTAGCGGGAGGGTCTCAAGAGACCCAGTACTTC	CASSLGLAGGSQETQYF
TRBJ2-2	NA	TRBV9	NA	TGTGCCAGCAGTTCTAACACCGGGGAGCTGTTTTTT	CASSSNTGELFF
TRBJ2-3	NA	TRBV18	NA	TGTGCCAGCTCAGGCCGGGACTCTGCAGTGAATACGCAGTATTTT	CASSGRDSAVNTQYF
TRBJ1-5	NA	TRBV2	NA	TGTGCCAGCAGTGATCTTAATCAGCCCCAGCATTTT	CASSDLNQPQHF
TRBJ2-5	NA	TRBV19	NA	TGTGCCAGTAGTATAAGGTCGCTCGGGGCAGAGACCCAGTACTTC	CASSIRSLGAETQYF
TRBJ1-2	NA	TRBV19	TRBD1	TGTGCCAGTAGTACCTGGGGGACAGGCTATGGCTACACCTTC	CASSTWGTGYGYTF
TRBJ1-1	NA	TRBV10-3	NA	TGTGCCATCAGACCCAGGGGAGAGAACACTGAAGCTTTCTTT	CAIRPRGENTEAFF
TRBJ2-7	NA	TRBV7-8	NA	TGTGCCAGCAGCTACGGGAGCAGGGCGGCCTCCTACGAGCAGTACTTC	CASSYGSRAASYEQYF
TRBJ1-2	NA	TRBV28	NA	TGTGCCAGCAGCCCCGCCACCTATGGCTACACCTTC	CASSPATYGYTF
TRBJ2-3	NA	TRBV27	TRBD1	TGTGCCAGCCAACCACGGACAGGTGTAACGAGGCATCTCACAGATACGCAGTATTTT	CASQPRTGVTRHLTDTQYF
TRBJ2-1	NA	TRBV5-1	TRBD2	TGCGCCAGCAGCTTGGAGACTAGCGGGGGCTTTGGGAATGAGCAGTTCTTC	CASSLETSGGFGNEQFF
TRBJ1-5	NA	TRBV5-1	NA	TGCGCCAGCAGCCCGATGGGGGGGCGCGGCAATCAGCCCCAGCATTTT	CASSPMGGRGNQPQHF
TRBJ1-2	NA	TRBV6-1	NA	TGTGCCAGCAGTCATCTCACCTTC	CASSHLTF
TRBJ2-3	NA	TRBV6-5	TRBD2	TGTGCCAGCAGTTTCACTAGCGGGGGCGTGGTTACGCAGTATTTT	CASSFTSGGVVTQYF
TRBJ1-1	NA	TRBV28	TRBD1	TGTGCCAGCAGTTTGGGCCAGGGGGGTTTCACTGAAGCTTTCTTT	CASSLGQGGFTEAFF
TRBJ1-2	NA	TRBV28	NA	TGTGCCAGCATAGCTGGTGGGGGGCTGGGAGACTATGGCTACACCTTC	CASIAGGGLGDYGYTF
TRBJ1-2	NA	TRBV28	TRBD1	TGTGCCAGCAGTTTATTCCCCTCGGGACAGGAGAACTATGGCTACACCTTC	CASSLFPSGQENYGYTF
TRBJ2-7	NA	TRBV6-1	NA	TGTGCCAGCAGTGATTCCCGGGACACTACCTTCTACGAGCAGTACTTC	CASSDSRDTTFYEQYF
TRBJ2-1	NA	TRBV7-6	TRBD2	TGTGCCAGCAGCGTCCTAGCGGCCCCTCGGAATGAGCAGTTCTTC	CASSVLAAPRNEQFF
TRBJ2-5	NA	TRBV28	TRBD1	TGTGCCAGCAGTTTAGGACAGGGTAGCCAAGAGACCCAGTACTTC	CASSLGQGSQETQYF
TRBJ2-4	NA	TRBV30	NA	TGTGCCTGGAGTGACGGGATAAAGAGGACCAAAAACATTCAGTACTTC	CAWSDGIKRTKNIQYF
TRBJ2-7	once	TRBV7-9	TRBD2	TGTGCCAGCAGCCATATTTATAGCGGGGTCTACGAGCAGTACTTC	CASSHIYSGVYEQYF
TRBJ2-6	NA	TRBV27	NA	TGTGCCAGCAGTTTATCTCATCTTACTCTCTCTGGGGCCAACGTCCTGACTTTC	CASSLSHLTLSGANVLTF
TRBJ1-1	NA	TRBV6-1	NA	TGTGCCAGCAGATCAATTCATGGGGGCACTGAAGCTTTCTTT	CASRSIHGGTEAFF
TRBJ1-2	NA	TRBV6-1	NA	TGTGCCAGCAAGGAGACAGTCTATGGTTACACCTTC	CASKETVYGYTF
TRBJ1-6	NA	TRBV9	NA	TGTGCCAGCAGCGCGGGGGGTGGCCTCTATAATTCACCCCTCCACTTT	CASSAGGGLYNSPLHF
TRBJ1-3	NA	TRBV6-1	NA	TGTGTCCTGATGGGCCCGGGAAACACCATATATTTT	CVLMGPGNTIYF
TRBJ2-7	NA	TRBV27	TRBD1	TGTGCCAGCAGCACAGACAGGGGGTTCTACGAGCAGTACTTC	CASSTDRGFYEQYF
TRBJ2-5	NA	TRBV5-1	NA	TGCGCCAGCAGTGGGCAGGGGAGATCGTACCAAGAGACCCAGTACTTC	CASSGQGRSYQETQYF
TRBJ2-2	NA	TRBV6-1	NA	TGTGCCAGCGGGAGAACAGGCACCGGGGAGCTGTTTTTT	CASGRTGTGELFF
TRBJ2-5	NA	TRBV7-2	TRBD2	TGTGCCAGCAGGAGGACTAGCGGGGCTCAAGAGACCCAGTACTTC	CASRRTSGAQETQYF
TRBJ2-1	NA	TRBV2	NA	TGTGCCAGCAGGCGGGACTTTCCGAGCTCCTACAATGAGCAGTTCTTC	CASRRDFPSSYNEQFF
TRBJ2-5	few	TRBV2	NA	TGTGCCAGCGGGCGATACTTGGATACCCAGTACTTC	CASGRYLDTQYF
TRBJ1-5	NA	TRBV19	NA	TGTGCCAGTAGTAGGGAAAATAGCAATCAGCCCCAGCATTTT	CASSRENSNQPQHF